The T cell receptor (beta chain) described here comes from a study of monozygotic twins with cystic fibrosis. Broader study findings: In this small cohort, shared CDR3 numbers showed no association with age, concordance or disease severity. J usage was most co-twin-similar in 8 of 16 pairs, V in 13. Unrelated CF individuals shared fewer identical clonotypes than monozygotic CF twins.

This clone turned up a few times. No antigen is known for it. The germline gives CDR1 MRHNA, CDR2 SNTAGT. The CDR3 loop spans 8 amino acids. The V gene lost 6 bases and the J gene lost 14 bases, with 5 bases spanning the gap. Assay used: immunoSEQ multiplex PCR; TCRdb lists only in-frame clones, some missing. The sample lists 30,000 to 35,000 clones, roughly three fifths occurring once. The receptor was isolated from a girl aged 5-17 years with cystic fibrosis. The chain couples TRBV6-4 to TRBJ1-5; no definite D call. The sample comprised blood. CDR3 sequence reads: CASSGKHF. CDR3 coding DNA: TGTGCCAGCAGCGGGAAGCATTTT.